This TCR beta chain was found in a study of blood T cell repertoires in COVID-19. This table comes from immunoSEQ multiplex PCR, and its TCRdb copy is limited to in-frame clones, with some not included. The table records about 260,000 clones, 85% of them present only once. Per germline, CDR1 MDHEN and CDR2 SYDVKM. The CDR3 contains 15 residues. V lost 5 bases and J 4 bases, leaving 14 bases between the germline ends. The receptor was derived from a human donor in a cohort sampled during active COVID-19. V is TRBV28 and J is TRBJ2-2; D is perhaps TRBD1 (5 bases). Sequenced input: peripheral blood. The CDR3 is CASSKTPTATGELFF. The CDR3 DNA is TGTGCCAGCAGTAAAACACCGACAGCCACCGGGGAGCTGTTTTTT.